Listed below are T cell receptor beta chains from one sample, sequenced in a study of T cell repertoires in cytomegalovirus infection. These receptors' antigens are unknown. TCRdb analysed the reads with MiXCR anew, one entry per CDR3 protein. The profile shows approximately 300,000 distinct CDR3 sequences, just under 30% of them singletons. Sequencing was performed on cultured PBMCs, taken from culture after CMV antigen stimulation. These TCRs come from a human donor in good health (CMV status not recorded). Some clones in this sample may be carry-over from other donors' samples. Both conserved end residues are part of each CDR3. The D gene is left open where the match is weak.

CDR3	J	length	V	D
CVEGGPSSYNEQFF	TRBJ2-1	14	TRBV2	TRBD2
CASSPDSFRTEAFF	TRBJ1-1	14	TRBV2	.
CATIDSGLPRSFFTYNEQFF	TRBJ2-1	20	TRBV24-1	.
CATSPGIGGCIF	TRBJ2-1	12	TRBV12-5	.
CASSLDRGGNSPLHF	TRBJ1-6	15	TRBV7-8	TRBD1
CASSRERTSNQPQHF	TRBJ1-5	15	TRBV7-8	.
CASFQGYSNQPQHF	TRBJ1-5	14	TRBV19	.
CASGNQMNTEAFF	TRBJ1-1	13	TRBV12-5	.
CASSSFLTYEQYF	TRBJ2-7	13	TRBV7-8	.
CASSLGTSGGINQETQYF	TRBJ2-5	18	TRBV12-3/TRBV12-4	TRBD2
CASSSTGTSGAVGETQYF	TRBJ2-5	18	TRBV5-1	TRBD2
CASGSPRHRGDEQFF	TRBJ2-1	15	TRBV9	.
CASNADRVGTQYF	TRBJ2-5	13	TRBV6-6	TRBD1
CATRLAGGPEDTQYF	TRBJ2-3	15	TRBV15	TRBD2
CASSLAMNTEAFF	TRBJ1-1	13	TRBV27	.
CASSVLAGVDGKGNEQFF	TRBJ2-1	18	TRBV28	TRBD2
CASSPGTPRNEQFF	TRBJ2-1	14	TRBV11-1	.
CASRRLSQETQYF	TRBJ2-5	13	TRBV6-5	.
CATERTGNTEAFF	TRBJ1-1	13	TRBV6-1	TRBD1
CASTGTSGMETQYF	TRBJ2-5	14	TRBV5-1	TRBD2
CAISESRADTQYF	TRBJ2-3	13	TRBV10-3	.
CATSGGGENTEAFF	TRBJ1-1	14	TRBV15	.
CASSMREDYYEQYF	TRBJ2-7	14	TRBV6-6	TRBD2
CASGFRMDRADNSPLHF	TRBJ1-6	17	TRBV12-5	.
CASSPRTSGRNTGELFF	TRBJ2-2	17	TRBV7-9	TRBD2
CASSESTGSGANVLTF	TRBJ2-6	16	TRBV25-1	.
CASSLNYNEQFF	TRBJ2-1	12	TRBV7-2	.
CASSHSNYGYTF	TRBJ1-2	12	TRBV7-2	.
CASTPMGEREKLFF	TRBJ1-4	14	TRBV7-2	.
CASSLFGQGHEQYF	TRBJ2-7	14	TRBV27	TRBD1
CASKFMRISGYTF	TRBJ1-2	13	TRBV28	.
CASSLEASGARDTQYF	TRBJ2-3	16	TRBV7-6	TRBD2
CASRGTVGNTIYF	TRBJ1-3	13	TRBV6-1	TRBD1
CASSLGQGFTDTQYF	TRBJ2-3	15	TRBV5-1	TRBD1
CASSLSARNYGYTF	TRBJ1-2	14	TRBV28	.
CSARAETGNGYTF	TRBJ1-2	13	TRBV20-1	TRBD1
CASRTGTTNEKLFF	TRBJ1-4	14	TRBV6-1	.
CSVGWGDYGYTF	TRBJ1-2	12	TRBV29-1	.
CASKRGLTGNSNQPQHF	TRBJ1-5	17	TRBV19	TRBD1
CASSFGRQGVPLYEQYF	TRBJ2-7	17	TRBV7-6	.
CASSPTSVSTDTQYF	TRBJ2-3	15	TRBV7-3	TRBD2
CASSLRQGESPLHF	TRBJ1-6	14	TRBV7-9	TRBD1
CASSYSAGTQYF	TRBJ2-7	12	TRBV7-4	.
CASSLTRGQPQHF	TRBJ1-5	13	TRBV27	.
CASSWDPQGWGELFF	TRBJ2-2	15	TRBV28	.
CATSDGGSGRAGSQYF	TRBJ2-5	16	TRBV15	TRBD2
CAISEFEGSTGNEQFF	TRBJ2-1	16	TRBV10-3	.
CSVGRRDRSGANVLTF	TRBJ2-6	16	TRBV29-1	TRBD1
CASSPRLDSYEQYF	TRBJ2-7	14	TRBV6-5	.